This TCR beta chain was captured in a study of blood T cell repertoires in COVID-19. The overall study: Samples of COVID-19 (acute and convalescent) were obtained from the United States, Italy and Spain. Nucleic acid was either cDNA or gDNA, and it came from T cells, B-cell-depleted T cells, or PBMCs.

V was shortened by 4 bases and J by 7 bases, with 11 bases between the two germline ends. The CDR3 totals 13 residues. In the original workflow: For nucleated cells, counts were estimated from reference gene primer amplification. The data were produced by immunoSEQ multiplex PCR, yet TCRdb's version contains in-frame clones alone and is incomplete. For V, J and clone size, that table is used; D and trimming come from the DNA. The sample lists fewer than 150,000 clones, approximately 81% seen once, with roughly 1.6% in the top ten. The clonotype comes from a man over 45 with acute or convalescent COVID-19. Source material: peripheral blood. The chain combines TRBV12-3 or TRBV12-4 with TRBJ2-1, with a tentative D call TRBD2 (5 bases). The CDR3 coding sequence is TGTGCCAGCAGTTACAGCCCGGGAAATGAGCAGTTCTTC. Translating it yields CASSYSPGNEQFF.